A single sample gave rise to the 16 T cell receptor beta chains below, sequenced in a study of T cell repertoires in cytomegalovirus infection. MiXCR was run by TCRdb on the reads, yielding one entry per CDR3 protein. The sample holds around 740,000 distinct CDR3 sequences, less than 40% seen once. Specimen: PBMCs. Receptor source: a human donor in good health (CMV status not recorded). Some clones in this sample may be carry-over from other donors' samples.

The chain joins TRBV27 to TRBJ1-6; D may be TRBD1 (6 bases). Trimming shortened V by 4 bases and J by 6 bases, and 10 bases separated the two germline ends. Germline assignment: CDR1 MNHEY and CDR2 SMNVEV (reference sequence). The CDR3 runs 14 residues. The DNA for the CDR3 is TGTGCCAGCAGTTCGGACAGCCTTAATTCACCCCTCCACTTT. Protein product: CASSSDSLNSPLHF.

This clonotype was observed a few times. The genes are TRBV4-2 and TRBJ2-2; D is unclear. The V and J ends lost 4 bases and 4 bases respectively, with 13 bases between them. Germline V lookup: CDR1 LGHNA, CDR2 YNFKEQ. The CDR3 totals 15 residues. The CDR3 DNA sequence: TGTGCCAGCAGCCCTTCGGGTTCGGGCACCGGGGAGCTGTTTTTT. It is translated as CASSPSGSGTGELFF.

This rearrangement joins TRBV12-3 or TRBV12-4 to TRBJ1-1; unclear D gene. V lost 4 bases, J lost 2 bases, and 17 bases lay in between. This CDR3 region has 16 residues. The CDR3 nucleotides read TGTGCCAGCAGTTCGCGCACTATCCTGGCAAACACTGAAGCTTTCTTT. Translating it yields CASSSRTILANTEAFF.

The genes are TRBV12-3 or TRBV12-4 and TRBJ2-3; 11 bases match TRBD2. This CDR3 is 18 amino acids long. V lost 7 bases, J lost 1 base, and 13 bases stayed unmatched. This CDR3 reads CASNEGLAVGAGTDTQYF. The CDR3 nucleotides are TGTGCCAGCAACGAGGGACTAGCGGTAGGAGCGGGCACAGATACGCAGTATTTT.

This chain joins TRBV19 and TRBJ2-2; 7 bases are a match to TRBD1. The CDR3 is 15 residues long. The V and J ends lost 5 bases and 3 bases, in that order; junction bases with no gene match: 6. The germline V gene encodes CDR1 LNHDA and CDR2 SQIVND (reference sequence). DNA of the CDR3: TGTGCCAGTAGTGAACAGGGGTTCGACACCGGGGAGCTGTTTTTT. This gives the protein CASSEQGFDTGELFF.

This clonotype has at least ten counts. J is TRBJ1-5 and V is TRBV20-1; 11 bases agree with TRBD1. V was clipped by 6 bases and J by 1 base; unmatched bases: 14. The CDR3 sequence is 18 residues long. The germline V gene has CDR1 DFQATT and CDR2 SNEGSKA (reference sequence). CDR3 bases: TGCAGTGCATCCTCACCCCCCGGGACAGGGGGAAGCAATCAGCCCCAGCATTTT. Translated: CSASSPPGTGGSNQPQHF.

The rearrangement links TRBV7-9 to TRBJ2-4, with 9 bases lining up with TRBD1. The germline V gene encodes CDR1 SEHNR and CDR2 FQNEAQ (reference sequence). J gave up 1 base and V 4 bases, and 5 bases lay outside the gene matches. The CDR3 covers 16 residues. The CDR3, as DNA: TGTGCCAGCAGCTCCCCCGGGACAGGGGCCAAAAACATTCAGTACTTC. As protein: CASSSPGTGAKNIQYF.

This clonotype was counted only a few times. The rearrangement uses TRBV11-2 and TRBJ2-3; 10 nucleotides agree with TRBD2. This CDR3 contains 16 residues. Trimming removed 4 bases from V and 2 bases from J; junction bases left unmatched: 6. Germline-derived CDR1 and CDR2 are SGHAT and FQNNGV. This chain's CDR3 is CASSSLLAGFTDTQYF. CDR3 DNA: TGTGCCAGCAGCTCGCTACTAGCGGGGTTCACAGATACGCAGTATTTT.

V usage is TRBV7-9 and J usage is TRBJ2-5; D is unresolved. Germline V CDR1 and CDR2: SEHNR, FQNEAQ (reference sequence). The CDR3 has 15 amino acids. Trimming took 5 bases from V and 1 from J, leaving 14 bases between them. CDR3 in DNA: TGTGCCAGCAGCCCAAAAGGTCCCAGCCAAGAGACCCAGTACTTC. It specifies CASSPKGPSQETQYF.

Notes on this clonotype: The junction shows a germline mismatch at one end, possibly a read error. V usage is TRBV19 and J usage is TRBJ2-1; the D call may be TRBD1 or TRBD2 (5 bases each). This CDR3 has 22 amino acids. In germline, CDR1 is LNHDA, CDR2 SQIVND (reference sequence). CDR3 region: CASSMGPHHYQGERLSYKEQFF. The CDR3 DNA sequence: TGTGCCAGTAGTATGGGACCTCATCATTACCAGGGAGAGAGGCTCTCCTACAAGGAGCAGTTCTTC.

This clonotype was seen a handful of times. The chain combines TRBV12-3 or TRBV12-4 with TRBJ2-5; 8 positions agree with TRBD2. This CDR3 has 14 amino acids. V shed 7 bases and J 5 bases; nucleotides not matched to a gene: 9. The CDR3 DNA reads TGTGCCAGCATACGCACGGGAGGGCGTGAGACCCAGTACTTC. Translating gives CASIRTGGRETQYF.

This clonotype was counted at least ten times. The chain has TRBV27 and TRBJ2-7; unclear D gene. Trimming stripped 2 bases from V and 4 bases from J, with 9 bases between. Germline V gene lookup returns CDR1 MNHEY and CDR2 SMNVEV (reference sequence). This CDR3 contains 13 residues. The CDR3, as DNA: TGTGCCAGCAGTTTAGGCGGAGTATACGAGCAGTACTTC. Translated: CASSLGGVYEQYF.

The gene calls are TRBV6-2 or TRBV6-3 and TRBJ2-7; no clear D gene. The CDR3 spans 14 residues. Between the trimmed V and J ends, which lost 0 bases and 0 bases, there was a span of 6 bases. CDR1 MNHEY and CDR2 SVGEGT come from the germline V gene. The CDR3 protein is CASSYSRHSYEQYF. CDR3 in DNA: TGTGCCAGCAGTTACTCCCGGCACTCCTACGAGCAGTACTTC.

This sequence joins TRBV28 and TRBJ1-5, with unresolved D. V shed 5 bases and J shed 6 bases, with 17 bases lying between them. Germline V gene data show CDR1 as MDHEN and CDR2 as SYDVKM. The CDR3 sequence is 15 residues long. For the CDR3, the DNA is TGTGCCAGCAGTCCGACGACAAGGGTGATTCAGCCCCAGCATTTT. It is translated as CASSPTTRVIQPQHF.

This clonotype was recorded many times. The chain couples TRBV10-2 to TRBJ2-7, with a weak D call TRBD1 (6 bases). Trimming left V 11 bases short and J 3 bases short, with 17 bases between. CDR1 is WSHSY and CDR2 is SAAADI in the germline V gene. CDR3 length: 13 amino acids. The CDR3 loop is CAGTRDTSYEQYF. As DNA, the CDR3 is TGCGCCGGAACCCGGGACACGAGCTACGAGCAGTACTTC.

The chain employs TRBV14 and TRBJ1-1, with no clear D. The CDR3 consists of 17 residues. Germline V gene lookup returns CDR1 SGHDN and CDR2 FVKESK. V was pared by 0 bases and J by 4 bases, with 18 bases between. The CDR3: CASSQEGGRPRGTEAFF. The DNA for the CDR3 is TGTGCCAGCAGCCAAGAAGGCGGGAGGCCCCGGGGCACTGAAGCTTTCTTT. Full variable domain (outside the CDR3, taken from reference TRBV14 and TRBJ1-1): EAGVTQFPSHSVIEKGQTVTLRCDPISGHDNLYWYRRVMGKEIKFLLHFVKESKQDESGMPNNRFLAERTGGTYSTLKVQPAELEDSGVYFCASSQEGGRPRGTEAFFGQGTRLTVV.